What follows are 17 T cell receptor beta chains derived from one specimen sequenced in a study of T-cell reconstitution after alpha-beta-depleted transplantation in children. The TCRbeta library incorporated unique molecular identifiers. TCRdb passed the PCR reads through MiXCR, listing each CDR3 protein once. This sample yields about 400,000 distinct CDR3 sequences, of which around 20% are seen a single time; around 3.9% belongs to the top ten. The material was PBMCs from the stem cell graft donor, obtained from the stem cell graft. These receptors were taken from a human donor who donated a stem cell graft to a child with acute myeloid leukemia.

The chain links TRBV6-1 to TRBJ2-1; TRBD1 aligns across 7 bases. V shed 6 bases and J 4 bases; nucleotides not matched to a gene: 6. The CDR3 contains 14 residues. In germline, CDR1 is MNHNS, CDR2 SASEGT. CDR3 loop: CASSGQANYNEQFF. The CDR3 coding sequence is TGTGCCAGCAGCGGACAGGCCAATTACAATGAGCAGTTCTTC.

Notes on this clonotype: This may come from a read error, since a much larger clone is one base off. The V gene is TRBV12-3 or TRBV12-4, the J gene TRBJ2-3; D remains unclear. The closer fit of TRBJ1-5 to the DNA end suggests the J call may be wrong. CDR3 length: 13 residues. DNA for the CDR3: TGTGCCAGCAGTTTTGGCACCACAGATACGCAGCATTTT. Its protein is CASSFGTTDTQHF.

This clonotype was recorded a few times. The chain has TRBV12-3 or TRBV12-4 and TRBJ2-3, with a weak D call TRBD1 (5 bases). Trimming shortened V by 4 bases and J by 6 bases, and 8 bases separated the two germline ends. CDR3 size: 12 residues. The CDR3 is CASSSGWDTQYF. Here the CDR3 DNA reads TGTGCCAGCAGTTCAGGGTGGGATACGCAGTATTTT.

This clonotype was found many times. This rearrangement joins TRBV27 to TRBJ1-1; 7 bases match TRBD1. The CDR3 sequence is 15 residues long. J gave up 2 bases and V 5 bases, and 8 bases lay outside the gene matches. Germline values: CDR1 MNHEY, CDR2 SMNVEV (reference sequence). The CDR3 region has the DNA TGTGCCAGCAGTCCATCGACAGGGACCAACACTGAAGCTTTCTTT. This translates into CASSPSTGTNTEAFF.

A few counts support this clonotype. CDR3 sequence reads: CASSLVGGTSGRPLQYF. In DNA form, the CDR3 reads TGTGCCAGCAGCTTAGTCGGCGGGACTAGCGGGAGACCCCTCCAGTATTTT. The chain links TRBV7-9 to TRBJ2-3; TRBD2 aligns across 14 bases. The CDR3 runs 17 residues. V shed 1 base and J 12 bases; nucleotides not matched to a gene: 12. Germline CDR1 SEHNR, CDR2 FQNEAQ (reference sequence).

This chain joins TRBV9 and TRBJ2-1, with 7 bases that match TRBD2. This CDR3 has 13 amino acids. In germline, CDR1 is SGDLS, CDR2 YYNGEE. Trimming cost V 0 bases and J 7 bases; bases outside gene matches: 1. The CDR3 DNA is TGTGCCAGCAGCGTAGGACTAGCTAATGAGCAGTTCTTC. It codes for CASSVGLANEQFF.

This clonotype was observed at least ten times. The rearrangement links TRBV4-1 to TRBJ2-1; D perhaps matches TRBD1 (6 bases). Germline CDR1 MGHRA, CDR2 YSYEKL. The CDR3 length is 17 residues. Trimming removed 1 base from V and 5 bases from J, with 18 bases in between. The CDR3 loop is CASSQGQGKLNHNEQFF. CDR3 nucleotides: TGCGCCAGCAGCCAAGGCCAGGGGAAACTCAATCACAATGAGCAGTTCTTC.

This chain links TRBV7-3 with TRBJ2-1; no firm D call. Between the trimmed V and J ends, which lost 2 bases and 1 base, there was a span of 12 bases. CDR3 length equals 16 residues. CDR1 SGHTA and CDR2 FQGTGA come from the germline V gene. This CDR3 reads CASSLGPGESYNEQFF. CDR3 coding DNA: TGTGCCAGCAGCTTAGGCCCCGGAGAGTCCTACAATGAGCAGTTCTTC. The whole variable domain, remainder taken from reference TRBV7-3 and TRBJ2-1, is GAGVSQTPSNKVTEKGKYVELRCDPISGHTALYWYRQSLGQGPEFLIYFQGTGAADDSGLPNDRFFAVRPEGSVSTLKIQRTERGDSAVYLCASSLGPGESYNEQFFGPGTRLTVL.

The chain links TRBV4-1 to TRBJ2-1; D ambiguous. V lost 1 base and J 7 bases, leaving 11 bases between the germline ends. CDR1 is MGHRA, CDR2 YSYEKL, per germline. CDR3 size: 14 residues. The CDR3 spells CASSQGAEPNEQFF. CDR3 nucleotide sequence: TGCGCCAGCAGCCAAGGAGCAGAGCCTAATGAGCAGTTCTTC.

This clonotype came up a few times. CDR3 sequence (DNA): TGTGCCAGCAGCGTATCGGGAGGGAATCAGCCCCAGCATTTT. Translation gives CASSVSGGNQPQHF. The chain combines TRBV9 with TRBJ1-5, with D uncertain. The V and J ends lost 1 base and 4 bases respectively, with 9 bases between them. Germline-derived CDR1 and CDR2 are SGDLS and YYNGEE. The length of the CDR3 is 14 residues.

At least ten counts were recorded for this clonotype. This sequence joins TRBV29-1 and TRBJ1-5; 7 nucleotides align to TRBD1. This CDR3 region has 13 residues. From germline, CDR1 is SQVTM and CDR2 ANQGSEA. V trimming: 6 bases; J trimming: 6 bases; junction bases outside the gene matches: 8. The CDR3 nucleotides read TGCAGCGTCCGACAGGGCGGGGGTCAGCCCCAGCATTTT. Translation: CSVRQGGGQPQHF.

This clonotype was detected many times. The chain recombines TRBV12-3 or TRBV12-4 with TRBJ2-3; D possibly corresponds to TRBD1 (5 bases). This CDR3 is built from 12 residues. The V end lost 6 bases, the J end lost 5 bases, and 9 bases lay between the germline ends. The DNA of the CDR3 is TGTGCCAGCAGCTTGACAGAAGATACGCAGTATTTT. Its translation: CASSLTEDTQYF.

Many counts were recorded for this clonotype. The chain combines TRBV20-1 with TRBJ2-3; 9 bases agree with TRBD2. The CDR3 has 12 residues. CDR1 and CDR2 (germline): DFQATT, SNEGSKA (reference sequence). V gave up 5 bases and J gave up 5 bases; unmatched junction bases: 2. CDR3 nucleotides: TGCAGTGCTGGACTAGCGAGAGATACGCAGTATTTT. Encoded protein: CSAGLARDTQYF.

This clonotype was detected a few times. The CDR3 coding sequence is TGCAGTGCTAGAGGTAGTAGCGGGACATCCTACGAGCAGTACTTC. Amino acid sequence: CSARGSSGTSYEQYF. The chain employs TRBV20-1 and TRBJ2-7; the match to TRBD2 covers 8 bases. The CDR3 has 15 amino acids. J gave up 1 base and V 1 base, and 6 bases lay outside the gene matches. Per germline, CDR1 DFQATT and CDR2 SNEGSKA (reference sequence).

The V and J genes are TRBV6-1 and TRBJ2-6, with D unclear. This CDR3 is 14 amino acids long. Germline V gives CDR1 MNHNS, CDR2 SASEGT. The germline V and J ends were trimmed by 6 bases and 9 bases, with 15 bases remaining between them. CDR3 sequence (DNA): TGTGCCAGCAGAAACAGTGGGAAGGGCAACGTCCTGACTTTC. It yields the protein CASRNSGKGNVLTF.

This clonotype turned up a few times. The chain combines TRBV15 with TRBJ1-2; D is uncertain. V was pared by 0 bases and J by 3 bases, with 14 bases between. The CDR3 is 16 amino acids. Germline-derived CDR1 and CDR2 are LNHNV and YYDKDF (reference sequence). The CDR3 here is CATSRDATDYHYGYTF. CDR3 nucleotides: TGTGCCACCAGCAGAGATGCTACAGATTATCACTATGGCTACACCTTC.

The chain employs TRBV15 and TRBJ2-3; 7 bases fit TRBD2. The CDR3 covers 14 residues. CDR1 LNHNV and CDR2 YYDKDF come from the germline V gene (reference sequence). With 0 bases clipped from V and 4 bases from J, the junction kept 1 base outside the gene matches. The CDR3 region is CATSRDLAADTQYF. In DNA, the CDR3 is TGTGCCACCAGCAGAGACCTAGCGGCAGATACGCAGTATTTT.